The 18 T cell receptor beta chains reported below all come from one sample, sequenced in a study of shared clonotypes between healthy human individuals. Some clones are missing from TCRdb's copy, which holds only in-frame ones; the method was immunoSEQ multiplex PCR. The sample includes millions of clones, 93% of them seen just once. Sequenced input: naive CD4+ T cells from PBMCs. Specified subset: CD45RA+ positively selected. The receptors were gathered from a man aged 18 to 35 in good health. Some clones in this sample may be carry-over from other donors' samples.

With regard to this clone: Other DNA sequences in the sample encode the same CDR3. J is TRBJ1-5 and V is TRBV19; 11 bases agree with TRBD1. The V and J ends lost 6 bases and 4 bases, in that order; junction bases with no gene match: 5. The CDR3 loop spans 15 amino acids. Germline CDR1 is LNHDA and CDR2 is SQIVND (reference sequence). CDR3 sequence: CASRSGTGGNQPQHF. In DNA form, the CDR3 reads TGTGCCAGTAGATCGGGGACAGGGGGTAATCAGCCCCAGCATTTT.

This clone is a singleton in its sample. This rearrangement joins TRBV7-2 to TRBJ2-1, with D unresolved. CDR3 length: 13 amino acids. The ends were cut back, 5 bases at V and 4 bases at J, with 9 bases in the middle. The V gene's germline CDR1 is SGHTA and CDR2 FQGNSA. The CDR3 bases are TGTGCCAGCAGCATTCGGTCATACAATGAGCAGTTCTTC. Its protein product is CASSIRSYNEQFF.

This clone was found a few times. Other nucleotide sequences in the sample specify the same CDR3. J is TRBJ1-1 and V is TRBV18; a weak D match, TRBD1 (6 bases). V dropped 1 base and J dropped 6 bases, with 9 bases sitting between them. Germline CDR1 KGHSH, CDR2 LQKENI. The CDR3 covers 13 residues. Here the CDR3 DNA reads TGTGCCAGCTCACCACTGGGGGGCGCTGAAGCTTTCTTT. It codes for CASSPLGGAEAFF.

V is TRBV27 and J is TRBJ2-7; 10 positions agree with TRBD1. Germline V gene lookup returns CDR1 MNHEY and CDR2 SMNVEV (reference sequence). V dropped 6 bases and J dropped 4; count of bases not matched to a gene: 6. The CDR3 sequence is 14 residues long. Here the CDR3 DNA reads TGTGCCAGCAGCTTAATGGACAGGGGGTACGAGCAGTACTTC. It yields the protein CASSLMDRGYEQYF.

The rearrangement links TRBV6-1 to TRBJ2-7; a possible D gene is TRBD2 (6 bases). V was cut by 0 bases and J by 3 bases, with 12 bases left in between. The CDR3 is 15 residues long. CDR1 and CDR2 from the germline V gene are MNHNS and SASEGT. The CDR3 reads CASSEAGTSNYEQYF. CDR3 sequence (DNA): TGTGCCAGCAGTGAAGCAGGGACTTCAAACTACGAGCAGTACTTC.

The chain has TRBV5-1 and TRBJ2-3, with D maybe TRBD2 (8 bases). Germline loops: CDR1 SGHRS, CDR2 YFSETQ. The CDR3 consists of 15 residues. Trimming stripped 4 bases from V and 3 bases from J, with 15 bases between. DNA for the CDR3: TGCGCCAGCAGCCAGGGGGTAGCGGGAACAGATACGCAGTATTTT. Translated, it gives CASSQGVAGTDTQYF. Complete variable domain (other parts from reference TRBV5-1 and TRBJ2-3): KAGVTQTPRYLIKTRGQQVTLSCSPISGHRSVSWYQQTPGQGLQFLFEYFSETQRNKGNFPGRFSGRQFSNSRSEMNVSTLELGDSALYLCASSQGVAGTDTQYFGPGTRLTVL.

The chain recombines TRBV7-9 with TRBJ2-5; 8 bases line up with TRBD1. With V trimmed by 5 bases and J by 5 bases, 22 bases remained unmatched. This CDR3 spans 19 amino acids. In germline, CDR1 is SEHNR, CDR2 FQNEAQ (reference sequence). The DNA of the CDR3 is TGTGCCAGCAGCCCAATTTTTCTTGACAGGGGAGGTAGGAGCGAGACCCAGTACTTC. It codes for CASSPIFLDRGGRSETQYF.

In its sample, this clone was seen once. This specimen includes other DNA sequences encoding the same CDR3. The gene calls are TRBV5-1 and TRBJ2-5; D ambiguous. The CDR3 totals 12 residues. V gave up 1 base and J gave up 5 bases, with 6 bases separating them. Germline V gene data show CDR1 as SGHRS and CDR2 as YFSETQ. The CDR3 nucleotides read TGCGCCAGCAGCTTGCCCTCCGAGACCCAGTACTTC. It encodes CASSLPSETQYF.

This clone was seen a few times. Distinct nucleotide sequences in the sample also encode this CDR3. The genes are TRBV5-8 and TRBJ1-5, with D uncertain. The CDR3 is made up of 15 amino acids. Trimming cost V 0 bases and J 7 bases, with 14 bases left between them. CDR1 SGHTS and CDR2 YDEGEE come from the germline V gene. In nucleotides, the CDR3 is TGTGCCAGCAGCTTGGCAGGCAGGATGGGCCAGCCCCAGCATTTT. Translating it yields CASSLAGRMGQPQHF.

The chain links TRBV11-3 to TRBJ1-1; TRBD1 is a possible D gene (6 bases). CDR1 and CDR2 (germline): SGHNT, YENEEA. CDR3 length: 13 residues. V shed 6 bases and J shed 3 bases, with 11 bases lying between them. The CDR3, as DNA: TGTGCCAGCAGTGAGGGGGATGACACTGAAGCTTTCTTT. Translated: CASSEGDDTEAFF. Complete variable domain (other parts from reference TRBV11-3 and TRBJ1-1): EAGVVQSPRYKIIEKKQPVAFWCNPISGHNTLYWYLQNLGQGPELLIRYENEEAVDDSQLPKDRFSAERLKGVDSTLKIQPAELGDSAVYLCASSEGDDTEAFFGQGTRLTVV.

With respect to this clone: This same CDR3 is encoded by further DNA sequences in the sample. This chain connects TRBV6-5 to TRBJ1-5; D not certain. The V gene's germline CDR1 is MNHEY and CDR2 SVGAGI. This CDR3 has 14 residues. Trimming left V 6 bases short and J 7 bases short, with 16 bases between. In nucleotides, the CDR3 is TGTGCCAGCAGCGACCGGGTGGGGAGCCAGCCCCAGCATTTT. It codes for CASSDRVGSQPQHF.

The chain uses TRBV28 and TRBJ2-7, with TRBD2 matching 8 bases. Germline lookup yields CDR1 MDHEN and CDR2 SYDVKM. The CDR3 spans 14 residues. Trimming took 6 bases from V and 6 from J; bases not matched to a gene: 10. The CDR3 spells CASRAPGLVGEQYF. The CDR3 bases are TGTGCCAGCAGGGCCCCGGGACTAGTGGGCGAGCAGTACTTC. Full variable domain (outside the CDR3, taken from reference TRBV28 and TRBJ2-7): DVKVTQSSRYLVKRTGEKVFLECVQDMDHENMFWYRQDPGLGLRLIYFSYDVKMKEKGDIPEGYSVSREKKERFSLILESASTNQTSMYLCASRAPGLVGEQYFGPGTRLTVT.

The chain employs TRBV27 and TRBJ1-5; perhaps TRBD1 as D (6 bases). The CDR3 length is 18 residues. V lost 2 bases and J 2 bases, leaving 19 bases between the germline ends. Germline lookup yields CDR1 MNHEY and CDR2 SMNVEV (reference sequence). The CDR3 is CASSLRGTTLLGNQPQHF. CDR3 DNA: TGTGCCAGCAGTTTACGTGGGACAACCTTGCTTGGCAATCAGCCCCAGCATTTT.

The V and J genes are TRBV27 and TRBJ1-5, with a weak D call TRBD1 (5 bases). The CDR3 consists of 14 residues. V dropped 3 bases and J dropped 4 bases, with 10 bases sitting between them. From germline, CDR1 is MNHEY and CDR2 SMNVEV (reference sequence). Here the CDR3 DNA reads TGTGCCAGCAGTTTGGAGGGACGGAATCAGCCCCAGCATTTT. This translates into CASSLEGRNQPQHF.

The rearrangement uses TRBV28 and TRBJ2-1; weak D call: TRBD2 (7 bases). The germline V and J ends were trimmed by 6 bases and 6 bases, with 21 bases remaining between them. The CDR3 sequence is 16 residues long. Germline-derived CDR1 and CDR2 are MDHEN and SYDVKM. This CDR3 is CASSPRGGGWGNEQFF. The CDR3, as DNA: TGTGCCAGCAGCCCACGCGGGGGCGGGTGGGGCAATGAGCAGTTCTTC. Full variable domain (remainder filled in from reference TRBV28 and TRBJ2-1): DVKVTQSSRYLVKRTGEKVFLECVQDMDHENMFWYRQDPGLGLRLIYFSYDVKMKEKGDIPEGYSVSREKKERFSLILESASTNQTSMYLCASSPRGGGWGNEQFFGPGTRLTVL.

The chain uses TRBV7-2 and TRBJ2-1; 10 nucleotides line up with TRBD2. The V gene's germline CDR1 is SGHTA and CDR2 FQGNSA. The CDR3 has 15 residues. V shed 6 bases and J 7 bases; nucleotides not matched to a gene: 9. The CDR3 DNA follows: TGTGCCAGCAGGTCTAGCGGGGGCCCGGGGAATGAGCAGTTCTTC. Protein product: CASRSSGGPGNEQFF.

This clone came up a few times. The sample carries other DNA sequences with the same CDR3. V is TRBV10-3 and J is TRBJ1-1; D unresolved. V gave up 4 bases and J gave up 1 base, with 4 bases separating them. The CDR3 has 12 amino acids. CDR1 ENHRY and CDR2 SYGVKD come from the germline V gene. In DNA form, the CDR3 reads TGTGCCATCAGTGGAGCGAACACTGAAGCTTTCTTT. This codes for CAISGANTEAFF.

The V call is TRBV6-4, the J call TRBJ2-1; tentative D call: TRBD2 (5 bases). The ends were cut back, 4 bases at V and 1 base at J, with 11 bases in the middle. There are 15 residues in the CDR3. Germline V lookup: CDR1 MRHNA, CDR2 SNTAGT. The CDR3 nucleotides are TGTGCCAGCAGTGTCGGCCCGGGGTCCTACAATGAGCAGTTCTTC. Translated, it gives CASSVGPGSYNEQFF.